This TCR beta chain stems from a study of vaccination and CD4 T cells after COVID-19. Across the whole study: Each convalescent patient was PCR positive for SARS-CoV-2 on nasal swab; nine cases were mild and one severe.

Oncomine TCR Beta short-read sequencing was applied to DNA from cultured CD4+ T cells. Each CDR3 protein gets one entry after TCRdb re-called the PCR reads with MiXCR. The sample consists of roughly 22,000 distinct CDR3 sequences, about 56% of them appearing once. Notes on this clonotype: Its antigen is currently unknown.

Sample treatment: roughly 10-day PBMC culture with coronavirus spike peptide pools or control peptides (ViraFEST assay). Following culture for 10 days, CD4+ T cells were isolated by negative selection. The CDR3 extends over 12 amino acids. With 6 bases removed from V and 1 base from J, the gap between germline ends came to 3 bases. Germline V gene data show CDR1 as MDHEN and CDR2 as SYDVKM. This clonotype was sampled from a human donor who had recovered from COVID-19. Sequenced sample: CD4+ T cells from blood, cultured in vitro. V gene TRBV28 combines with J gene TRBJ2-2; D remains ambiguous. This CDR3 is CASSQNTGELFF. CDR3 in DNA: TGTGCCAGCAGCCAGAACACCGGGGAGCTGTTTTTT.